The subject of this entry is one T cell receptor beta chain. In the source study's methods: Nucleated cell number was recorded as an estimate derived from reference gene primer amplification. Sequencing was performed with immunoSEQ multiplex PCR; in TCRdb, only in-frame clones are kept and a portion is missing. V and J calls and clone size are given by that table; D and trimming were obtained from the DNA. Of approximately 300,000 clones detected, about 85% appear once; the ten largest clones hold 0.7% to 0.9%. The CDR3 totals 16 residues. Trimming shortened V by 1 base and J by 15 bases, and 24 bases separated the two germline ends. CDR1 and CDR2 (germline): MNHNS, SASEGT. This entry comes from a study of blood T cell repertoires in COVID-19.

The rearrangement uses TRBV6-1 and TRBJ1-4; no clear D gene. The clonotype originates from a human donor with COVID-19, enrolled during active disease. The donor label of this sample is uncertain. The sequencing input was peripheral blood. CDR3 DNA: TGTGCCAGCAGTGAAGGGCGGTGGGCAAGTCGGCAGGAGGTGTTTTTT. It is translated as CASSEGRWASRQEVFF.